Sequencing of this T cell receptor (beta chain) was carried out in a study of CD8 T cells in ankylosing spondylitis. Overall study results and limits: Disease-linked clones reportedly concentrated significantly in matched ankylosing spondylitis synovial fluid. Ankylosing spondylitis blood appeared to be characterized by a TCR beta motif of 8 or 9 highly homologous variants. Past studies reported some motif variants in reactive arthritis synovial fluid and blood.

This clonotype was observed a single time. Antigen specificity is unknown. TCRdb reprocessed the 5' RACE reads with MiXCR, giving one entry per CDR3 protein. The sample contains 150,000 or so distinct CDR3 sequences, about 17% of which appear only once. The sequenced material came from blood, either unsorted or a sorted T cell fraction (not recorded which). This sequence was found in a male donor with ankylosing spondylitis or in good health (not recorded which).

The CDR3 reads CASRGAGVLKQYF. DNA for the CDR3: TGTGCCAGCAGGGGAGCGGGAGTCTTGAAGCAGTACTTC. The gene calls are TRBV6-1 and TRBJ2-7; 8 bases line up with TRBD2. V lost 6 bases and J lost 8; bases outside the gene matches: 9. This CDR3 region has 13 residues. Per the germline V gene, CDR1 is MNHNS and CDR2 is SASEGT.